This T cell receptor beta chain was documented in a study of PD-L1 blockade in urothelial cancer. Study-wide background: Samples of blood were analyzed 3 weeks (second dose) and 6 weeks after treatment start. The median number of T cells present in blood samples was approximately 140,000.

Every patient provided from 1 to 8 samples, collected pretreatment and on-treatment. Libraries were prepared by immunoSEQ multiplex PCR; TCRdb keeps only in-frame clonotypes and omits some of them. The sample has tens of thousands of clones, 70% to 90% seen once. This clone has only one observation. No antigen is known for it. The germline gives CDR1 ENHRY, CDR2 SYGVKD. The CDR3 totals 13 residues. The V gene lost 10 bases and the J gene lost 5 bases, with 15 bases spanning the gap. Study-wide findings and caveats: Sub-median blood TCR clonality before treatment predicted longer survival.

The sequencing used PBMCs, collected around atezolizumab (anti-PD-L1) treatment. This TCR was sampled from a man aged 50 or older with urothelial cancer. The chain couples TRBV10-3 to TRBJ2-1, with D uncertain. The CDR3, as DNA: TGTGCCAACCTCGACACGAACAACAATGAGCAGTTCTTC. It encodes CANLDTNNNEQFF.